The 6 T cell receptor beta chains presented below share a single source sample, sequenced in a study of blood T cell repertoires in COVID-19. Sequencing used immunoSEQ multiplex PCR; TCRdb keeps in-frame clones, though not all of them. The table shows 200,000 to 300,000 clones, with around 80% occurring only once. Sequenced: peripheral blood. These receptors all stem from a man in his sixties with acute or convalescent COVID-19.

The sample holds one count of this clone. The V call is TRBV5-1, the J call TRBJ2-3; D may be TRBD2 (5 bases). V lost 4 bases, J lost 0 bases, and 15 bases lay in between. The CDR3 consists of 16 residues. Germline V lookup: CDR1 SGHRS, CDR2 YFSETQ. In DNA, the CDR3 is TGCGCCAGCAGCAACGACCCAGGACTGAGCACAGATACGCAGTATTTT. Translated: CASSNDPGLSTDTQYF.

This chain uses TRBV12-2 with TRBJ2-2; the DNA was not compared with TRBD2, the D call given in the table. TRBV12-2 counts as a pseudogene. CDR3 length: 17 residues. CDR3 in DNA: TGTGCAAGTCGCTTAGCCTTAGCGGGAGTAGGGACCGGGGAGCTGTTTTTT. Its protein product is CASRLALAGVGTGELFF.

V gene TRBV11-2 combines with J gene TRBJ2-7, with 7 bases matching TRBD1. The CDR3 is 14 amino acids. Germline-derived CDR1 and CDR2 are SGHAT and FQNNGV. The V segment lost 7 bases and the J segment 6 bases; nucleotides outside the gene matches: 12. The CDR3 sequence: CASTEGQSDGEQYF. The CDR3 bases are TGTGCCAGCACCGAGGGACAGTCAGATGGCGAGCAGTACTTC.

The chain uses TRBV4-3 and TRBJ2-1, with TRBD2 matching 12 bases. The germline V gene encodes CDR1 LGHNA and CDR2 YSLEER. The CDR3 totals 16 residues. V was clipped by 4 bases and J by 10 bases; unmatched bases: 11. CDR3 loop: CASSPGGLAGYREQFF. The CDR3 DNA sequence: TGCGCCAGCAGCCCTGGAGGACTAGCGGGATATAGGGAGCAGTTCTTC.

The V and J genes are TRBV10-3 and TRBJ2-2; 8 bases agree with TRBD2. Looked up from germline, CDR1 is ENHRY and CDR2 is SYGVKD. The CDR3 length is 17 residues. J was trimmed by 0 bases and V by 4 bases; bases with no gene match: 7. CDR3 sequence (DNA): TGTGCCATCAGTGGGCTAGCGGGTCCCGCGAACACCGGGGAGCTGTTTTTT. The encoded protein is CAISGLAGPANTGELFF.

The rearrangement links TRBV27 to TRBJ1-2; weak D call: TRBD1 (5 bases). CDR1 is MNHEY, CDR2 SMNVEV, per germline (reference sequence). The length of the CDR3 is 11 residues. This CDR3 reads CAAGRDYGYTF. CDR3 DNA sequence: TGTGCGGCGGGGCGGGACTATGGCTACACCTTC.